This entry lists 26 T cell receptor beta chains sequenced from one sample in a study of beta chain features in type 1 diabetes. All of the isolated RNA was reverse transcribed, so expressed TCRB transcripts were sequenced. Measured with immunoSEQ multiplex PCR; TCRdb has only the in-frame clones, and not every one. The sample shows hundreds of thousands of clones, approximately 12% of them seen only once. The sequenced sample was naive CD4+ T cells from blood. The receptors here all came from a man between 18 and 29 years old in good health.

This clone was counted between two and nine times. The V gene is TRBV5-1, the J gene TRBJ2-5, with TRBD1 as a possible D gene (6 bases). Trimming shortened V by 1 base and J by 2 bases, and 12 bases separated the two germline ends. The V gene's germline CDR1 is SGHRS and CDR2 YFSETQ. The CDR3 runs 15 residues. The CDR3 DNA is TGCGCCAGCAGCTTGTTACAGGGTCGTCAAGAGACCCAGTACTTC. It yields the protein CASSLLQGRQETQYF.

This clone was seen more than once but under ten times. The chain combines TRBV4-3 with TRBJ2-2; 12 nucleotides line up with TRBD1. CDR3 length: 16 residues. The germline gives CDR1 LGHNA, CDR2 YSLEER. V was pared by 11 bases and J by 3 bases, with 10 bases of the junction left unmatched. CDR3 nucleotides: TGCGCCGGGGGGGACAGGGGGCGAAATGACACCGGGGAGCTGTTTTTT. Protein sequence: CAGGDRGRNDTGELFF.

This clone was recorded a few times. The rearrangement links TRBV5-1 to TRBJ2-4; the D gene is possibly TRBD1 (6 bases). V shed 2 bases and J shed 2 bases, with 11 bases lying between them. The CDR3 loop spans 15 amino acids. Germline values: CDR1 SGHRS, CDR2 YFSETQ. The CDR3 reads CASSFRQGSKNIQYF. As DNA, the CDR3 is TGCGCCAGCAGCTTCCGCCAGGGGTCCAAAAACATTCAGTACTTC.

Only a few counts were recorded for this clone. The chain has TRBV7-2 and TRBJ2-7; a weak D match, TRBD2 (6 bases). CDR1 and CDR2 (germline): SGHTA, FQGNSA. V shed 3 bases and J shed 5 bases, with 20 bases lying between them. The CDR3 length is 16 residues. DNA of the CDR3: TGTGCCAGCAGCTTCAAACTTTCAGGAGGGATCCACGAGCAGTACTTC. Its translation is CASSFKLSGGIHEQYF.

The chain carries TRBV25-1 and TRBJ1-2; the D gene is possibly TRBD1 (6 bases). Trimming left V 4 bases short and J 4 bases short, with 10 bases between. CDR3 length equals 13 residues. Germline V lookup: CDR1 MGHDK, CDR2 SYGVNS. As DNA, the CDR3 is TGTGCCAGCAGTGCCACAGGGACCTATGGCTACACCTTC. It translates to CASSATGTYGYTF.

The V and J genes are TRBV7-2 and TRBJ2-3, with 7 bases fitting TRBD2. There are 14 residues in the CDR3. Germline CDR1 reads SGHTA; CDR2 reads FQGNSA. The V segment lost 4 bases and the J segment 2 bases; nucleotides outside the gene matches: 3. The CDR3 region has the DNA TGTGCCAGCAGCTCTAGCGGTTTCACAGATACGCAGTATTTT. Translation: CASSSSGFTDTQYF. The whole variable domain, remainder taken from reference TRBV7-2 and TRBJ2-3, is GAGVSQSPSNKVTEKGKDVELRCDPISGHTALYWYRQSLGQGLEFLIYFQGNSAPDKSGLPSDRFSAERTGGSVSTLTIQRTQQEDSAVYLCASSSSGFTDTQYFGPGTRLTVL.

This clone has only a few counts. The chain employs TRBV29-1 and TRBJ1-5; unclear D gene. CDR1 and CDR2 (germline): SQVTM, ANQGSEA. The CDR3 is 13 residues long. V lost 1 base and J 7 bases, leaving 11 bases between the germline ends. Written as DNA, the CDR3 is TGCAGCGTTGAAGTCGACACCAACCAGCCCCAGCATTTT. It encodes CSVEVDTNQPQHF.

This clone was seen more than once but under ten times. The genes are TRBV7-3 and TRBJ2-1; 8 nucleotides align to TRBD1. Germline CDR1 reads SGHTA; CDR2 reads FQGTGA. V was clipped by 5 bases and J by 12 bases; unmatched bases: 15. The CDR3 spans 15 residues. The CDR3 region is CASSPRQGPRLVQFF. The CDR3 nucleotides read TGTGCCAGCAGCCCGCGACAGGGGCCAAGATTGGTGCAGTTCTTC.

This clone was observed a few times. The sample holds other DNA sequences that translate to the same CDR3. The chain joins TRBV18 to TRBJ2-7; the D gene is possibly TRBD2 (5 bases). Trimming cost V 3 bases and J 5 bases, with 8 bases left between them. This CDR3 has 12 amino acids. The germline gives CDR1 KGHSH, CDR2 LQKENI. CDR3 region: CASSPRGHEQYF. The CDR3 region has the DNA TGTGCCAGCTCACCGCGAGGGCACGAGCAGTACTTC.

Only a few counts were recorded for this clone. This chain links TRBV7-9 with TRBJ2-7; tentatively, D is TRBD2 (5 bases). Germline V gene sequence: CDR1 SEHNR, CDR2 FQNEAQ (reference sequence). The CDR3 runs to 13 residues. Trimming took off 3 bases at V and 2 bases at J, with 8 bases between the two ends. The CDR3 nucleotides are TGTGCCAGCAGCTTTCTCGGGACCTACGAGCAGTACTTC. Its protein is CASSFLGTYEQYF. Complete variable domain (other parts from reference TRBV7-9 and TRBJ2-7): DTGVSQNPRHKITKRGQNVTFRCDPISEHNRLYWYRQTLGQGPEFLTYFQNEAQLEKSRLLSDRFSAERPKGSFSTLEIQRTEQGDSAMYLCASSFLGTYEQYFGPGTRLTVT.

Concerning this clone itself: Distinct nucleotide sequences in the sample also encode this CDR3. This sequence joins TRBV6-1 and TRBJ1-2; the D is unclear. This CDR3 contains 10 residues. CDR1 MNHNS and CDR2 SASEGT come from the germline V gene. The V end was cut by 3 bases, the J end by 8 bases, with 4 bases between. The CDR3 bases are TGTGCCAGCAGTGAGGAGGGCTACACCTTC. This gives the protein CASSEEGYTF.

This chain links TRBV9 with TRBJ1-2; 7 bases fit TRBD1. The CDR3 runs to 13 residues. In germline, CDR1 is SGDLS, CDR2 YYNGEE. V shed 4 bases and J 8 bases; nucleotides not matched to a gene: 8. The CDR3 DNA reads TGTGCCAGCAGCTTTGGACAGGCGTCGGGCTACACCTTC. The encoded protein is CASSFGQASGYTF.

This clone was seen more than once but under ten times. V and J are TRBV20-1 and TRBJ2-7, with D possibly matching TRBD2 (7 bases). The CDR3 runs to 11 residues. V gave up 5 bases and J gave up 4 bases, with 9 bases separating them. Germline CDR1 and CDR2: DFQATT and SNEGSKA (reference sequence). CDR3 nucleotides: TGCAGTGCTGAGGGGGGGTACGAGCAGTACTTC. Its protein is CSAEGGYEQYF.

The chain employs TRBV7-6 and TRBJ1-2; weak D call: TRBD1 (6 bases). From germline, CDR1 is SGHVS and CDR2 FNYEAQ. CDR3 size: 13 residues. V was trimmed by 5 bases and J by 6 bases, leaving 13 bases between them. The CDR3 protein is CASSQGTNHGYTF. The CDR3 DNA sequence: TGTGCCAGCAGCCAGGGGACAAACCATGGCTACACCTTC.

This clone was counted between two and nine times. This chain uses TRBV28 with TRBJ2-2; 9 bases match TRBD1. The CDR3 totals 14 residues. V shed 5 bases and J 6 bases; nucleotides not matched to a gene: 4. Germline V gives CDR1 MDHEN, CDR2 SYDVKM. CDR3 amino acids: CASSTGDRAGELFF. CDR3 DNA: TGTGCCAGCAGTACCGGGGACAGGGCCGGGGAGCTGTTTTTT.

This clone was seen more than once but under ten times. This chain joins TRBV7-8 and TRBJ1-5; TRBD1 aligns across 9 bases. Trimming removed 5 bases from V and 4 bases from J; junction bases left unmatched: 6. The CDR3 runs to 15 residues. Germline loops: CDR1 SGHVS, CDR2 FQNEAQ. The CDR3 loop is CASSRTGGQNQPQHF. In DNA form, the CDR3 reads TGTGCCAGCAGCAGAACAGGGGGCCAAAATCAGCCCCAGCATTTT.

The chain couples TRBV7-2 to TRBJ1-2; D unresolved. The CDR3 covers 15 residues. V gave up 3 bases and J gave up 4 bases, with 15 bases separating them. Per the germline V gene, CDR1 is SGHTA and CDR2 is FQGNSA. The CDR3 loop reads CASSFDWVAGYGYTF. DNA of the CDR3: TGTGCCAGCAGCTTCGATTGGGTGGCGGGCTATGGCTACACCTTC.

The genes are TRBV29-1 and TRBJ1-1; tentative D call: TRBD1 (5 bases). This CDR3 spans 13 amino acids. Germline CDR1 and CDR2: SQVTM and ANQGSEA. V was pared by 6 bases and J by 8 bases, with 19 bases between. CDR3 coding DNA: TGCAGCGTGGGGGGTCTGGGCCCGCTGGAAGCTTTCTTT. Translating gives CSVGGLGPLEAFF.

The chain recombines TRBV5-1 with TRBJ2-1; 7 positions agree with TRBD2. CDR1 and CDR2 from the germline V gene are SGHRS and YFSETQ. This CDR3 is 15 amino acids long. V lost 5 bases to trimming and J lost 0 bases; unmatched junction nucleotides: 5. The CDR3 here is CASRFAGVSYNEQFF. Written as DNA, the CDR3 is TGCGCCAGCAGATTCGCGGGGGTCTCCTACAATGAGCAGTTCTTC.

The sample holds a few counts of this clone. The CDR3: CASSQSMTGNTEAFF. CDR3 DNA sequence: TGTGCCAGCAGCCAATCTATGACAGGGAACACTGAAGCTTTCTTT. The chain uses TRBV16 and TRBJ1-1, with D perhaps matching TRBD1 (6 bases). The germline V gene has CDR1 KGHSY and CDR2 FQNENV. This CDR3 has 15 amino acids. Trimming removed 0 bases from V and 1 base from J, with 9 bases in between.

V and J are TRBV27 and TRBJ1-1; D not certain. V was trimmed by 5 bases and J by 3 bases, leaving 4 bases between them. Germline CDR1 MNHEY, CDR2 SMNVEV (reference sequence). The CDR3 is 11 amino acids. The CDR3 DNA reads TGTGCCAGCAGTGGCTACACTGAAGCTTTCTTT. This translates into CASSGYTEAFF.

The chain is built from TRBV7-3 and TRBJ2-7; the D gene is possibly TRBD1 (7 bases). The germline V gene has CDR1 SGHTA and CDR2 FQGTGA. This CDR3 spans 15 amino acids. The V and J ends lost 1 base and 0 bases respectively, with 10 bases between them. The CDR3 protein is CASSLRGDSSYEQYF. As DNA, the CDR3 is TGTGCCAGCAGCTTAAGGGGGGACAGCTCCTACGAGCAGTACTTC. The full variable domain, with the rest looked up from reference TRBV7-3 and TRBJ2-7, is GAGVSQTPSNKVTEKGKYVELRCDPISGHTALYWYRQSLGQGPEFLIYFQGTGAADDSGLPNDRFFAVRPEGSVSTLKIQRTERGDSAVYLCASSLRGDSSYEQYFGPGTRLTVT.

The gene calls are TRBV27 and TRBJ2-2, with TRBD2 matching over 8 bases. Trimming removed 3 bases from V and 2 bases from J; junction bases left unmatched: 11. The CDR3 runs to 18 residues. Looked up from germline, CDR1 is MNHEY and CDR2 is SMNVEV (reference sequence). CDR3 nucleotides: TGTGCCAGCAGTTTCCTTTCTATGCGGGAGGTAAACACCGGGGAGCTGTTTTTT. It translates to CASSFLSMREVNTGELFF.

The chain links TRBV5-6 to TRBJ1-2, with 7 bases fitting TRBD1. CDR1 SGHDT and CDR2 YYEEEE come from the germline V gene. V was clipped by 1 base and J by 8 bases; unmatched bases: 5. This CDR3 region has 13 residues. The CDR3 loop is CASSLTGVEGYTF. The CDR3 DNA is TGTGCCAGCAGCTTGACAGGGGTGGAAGGCTACACCTTC.

Here the CDR3 DNA reads TGTGCCAGCAGCCCGGACAGGGCTGGAGAGCAGTACTTC. Translated: CASSPDRAGEQYF. The chain combines TRBV5-6 with TRBJ2-7, with TRBD1 matching over 8 bases. The V segment lost 4 bases and the J segment 7 bases; nucleotides outside the gene matches: 7. Germline V CDR1 and CDR2: SGHDT, YYEEEE. This CDR3 has 13 amino acids.

V and J are TRBV6-1 and TRBJ2-5; TRBD1 agrees at 9 bases. V lost 6 bases and J lost 5; bases outside the gene matches: 10. Germline V gene lookup returns CDR1 MNHNS and CDR2 SASEGT. The CDR3 is 15 residues long. CDR3 sequence reads: CASRSDRGISETQYF. The CDR3 nucleotides are TGTGCCAGCAGATCGGACAGGGGAATCTCGGAGACCCAGTACTTC.